This T cell receptor (beta chain) was profiled in a study of cytomegalovirus exposure and HLA in healthy donors (dated by TCRdb to 2015 to 2018). Study-wide context: In an earlier analysis of fewer than 750 of the donors, 276 Gb of sequence data and 90 million to 120 million unique TCR beta sequences from 180 million or so T cells were reported. The study used immunosequencing to profile the T cell repertoires of 666 subjects and linked those repertoires to cytomegalovirus serostatus. On average, 235,054 unique TCR beta nucleotide sequences were sequenced per donor among roughly 430 genotyped donors of the cohort, with around 19% of those sequences being non-productive. An earlier analysis of approximately 630 of the donors applied high-throughput TCR beta sequencing to assess whether each TCR beta V gene segment acted as functional or pseudogenic. Because of strong linkage in the cohort, roughly five DR-DQ haplotypes were treated as single units for association and clustering. Typing coverage varied by locus: roughly 629-630 donors for A, B, C, DRB1 and DQB1; 500 to 550 for DQA1; nearly 610 for DPA1; around 450 for DPB1. A later genetic analysis took genome-wide SNP genotypes for about three fifths of the roughly 700 donors and used that subset as a discovery cohort. To predict cytomegalovirus infection status, the study brought together high-throughput TCR immunosequencing, statistical association of individual TCRs with disease status, and machine learning. All discovery cohort repertoires had been generated on a single sequencing platform. HLA typing included class I and class II loci at four-digit resolution. An early release covering 550 to 650 HLA-typed donors comprised 250 to 350 gigabases of sequencing data and 85 million to 100 million unique TCR sequences. The aim of the study was to test whether cataloging public T cell receptors could identify signatures of past pathogen exposure. In the later analysis, no new phenotypic data were used to find candidate immune exposures; instead, reliance was placed on TCR beta sequences and their occurrence across donors. Besides the first cohort of 666 subjects, a separate validation cohort made up of over 95 different subjects was used. Donor age, sex, ethnicity and CMV serostatus were compiled together with the repertoire data. Of the roughly 400 genotyped donors, 80% to 90% were placed in the genetic ancestry cluster associated with self-reported Caucasian donors. A later analysis re-examined previously published TCR beta repertoires from just over 650 donors and added high-resolution HLA genotyping to investigate patterns of TCR occurrence.

Concerning this clone: The specificity of this receptor is unknown. Base qualities were left out, and no much larger clone turns up one base away.

The library was prepared using the immunoSEQ multiplex PCR assay. For the multiplex PCR, a mixture combining 60 forward primers for TCR Vbeta segments and 13 reverse primers for TCR Jbeta segments was used. Amplification of the CDR3 region of rearranged TCR beta genes was performed with a multiplex PCR assay on genomic DNA. The amplified TCR beta libraries were sequenced on the Illumina HiSeq System as 87-base-pair reads. As for the authors' bioinformatics: A later analysis tallied approximately 87 million unique TCR beta chains across the approximately 670 repertoires, and about 12 million of those chains were shared by two or more donors. Raw reads were error-corrected and collapsed into unique sequences by a nearest-neighbor algorithm in which closely related sequences were merged to remove PCR and sequencing errors. CDR3 sequences were aligned to IMGT reference sequences to assign V, D and J gene segments. Each retained sequence needed at least a six-nucleotide match to both a V gene segment and a J gene segment. Rearrangements were called productive when the CDR3 lacked stop codons and stayed in frame with V and J; all others were non-productive. Following IMGT convention, CDR3 was defined as the stretch from the second conserved V-encoded cysteine to the conserved J-encoded phenylalanine. The earlier analysis of about 590 of the donors excluded sequences that lacked an unambiguous match to a single V gene segment. An earlier analysis of approximately 590 of the donors called V segments functional above 56.7% productive rearrangements and segregating when the between-donor standard deviation exceeded 5%. A statistical classification framework was built for diagnosing cytomegalovirus status from the catalog of TCR beta chain sequences. A later analysis assigned V and J genes by comparing TCR nucleotide sequences with IMGT/GENE-DB human TR gene sequences. Using the TCRdist pipeline, a later analysis assigned CDR3 sequences along with most-parsimonious VDJ recombination scenarios. A later analysis defined each TCR beta chain by its CDR3 amino acid sequence plus V-gene family, and excluded reads lacking a unique V-gene family. As a way to deal with suspected cross-contamination and a sequencing artifact, a later analysis dropped roughly 620 nucleotide sequences that were highly shared and had low generation probability. In a later analysis, a clonal expansion index was calculated for each public chain from normalized within-repertoire ranks of inferred template counts. In a later analysis, generation probabilities were computed with a VDJ recombination model fitted to out-of-frame rearrangements, and the resulting probabilities were checked against IGoR. Hypergeometric tests were used in a later analysis to score TCR-TCR, TCR-HLA and TCR-CMV co-occurrence, with a repertoire-size bias correction applied to the TCR pairs. False discovery rates were estimated in a later analysis by permuting HLA or CMV assignments 20 times. A later analysis grouped co-occurring TCRs with DBSCAN, adding TCRdist sequence similarity when clustering within HLA-allele-positive subsets. Repertoires with fewer than 30,000 or more than 120,000 public chains, plus five repertoires with anomalous nucleotide sharing, were excluded from co-occurrence clustering. This is the immuneACCESS table as TCRdb keeps it, with only in-frame sequences that have V and J called. A part of the clones is gone; compared with another copy, unresolved V genes explain less than half, and the rest is unexplained. V, J and clone size are those of that table, while D and trimming were read from the DNA. The sample table contains some 160,000 clones; only one count was recorded for roughly 82% of them. The ten largest clones represent approximately 1.6% of the sample.

The investigation overall reported the following: Most TCR sequences were seen in very few donors, while some public TCRs were found in many individuals. In an earlier analysis of 587 of the donors, most TCR beta V segments were observed in productive rearrangements about 87% or about 30% of the time, broadly matching IMGT annotations. A cluster of highly shared sequence variants was judged likely to represent a technical artifact of the sequencing pipeline. In a later analysis, TCR association rates were found to vary across HLA loci, with the most associated TCRs seen for DRB1 alleles and the fewest for HLA-C alleles. The cohort was sequenced for TCR beta chains only, and without alpha or paired-chain data the features that could be detected were limited. The classifier was reported to diagnose cytomegalovirus status with high specificity and sensitivity in both the original and validation cohorts. It was suggested by the authors that the approach could potentially be generalized to other disease states and immunological phenotypes. Because the 87-base-pair reads could not distinguish some IMGT-functional V segments, including TRBV6-2 and TRBV6-3, those segments were excluded. When HLA alleles, especially DR and DQ, strongly co-occurred, attributing TCR associations to individual alleles was difficult. Roughly 17 rarely observed V segments, including chromosome 9 orphons, were excluded from the earlier analysis of some 590 of the donors because counts were too low. In a later genetic analysis, a missense DCLRE1C variant was associated with V-gene and J-gene trimming of TCR beta chains, and the association was replicated in an independent cohort. Several of the top co-occurrence clusters appeared to be linked to parvovirus B19, influenza, CMV and Epstein-Barr virus, according to a later analysis. The study listed 164 TCR beta chains as associated with cytomegalovirus. A later analysis associated about 18,000 TCR beta sequences with specific HLA alleles at a false discovery rate of 0.05. Sequencing depth was assumed to be roughly uniform across donors in the presence/absence analyses, though that assumption may not hold. Linkage disequilibrium might explain the correlated functional status among segregating V segments, but an unknown experimental factor could not be ruled out. Immune exposure information for the cohort was limited to CMV serostatus. A later genetic analysis reported fewer N-insertions in productive TCRs among donors in an Asian-associated ancestry cluster than the roughly 640-donor mean. In a later analysis, HLA-associated TCR beta chains were found to be more clonally expanded and to have lower generation probabilities than equally common non-associated chains. A later analysis found that most CMV-associated TCR beta chains appeared HLA-restricted, with HLA associations seemingly driven largely by CMV exposure. In vitro tests confirmed that three of the cytomegalovirus-associated TCR beta chains recognize cytomegalovirus antigens. HLA typing was unavailable for some donors at each locus, so association tests used only the typed subset. A further reported finding was that TCR beta sequences accurately predicted the HLA-A and HLA-B alleles for most subjects in the first cohort.

The cohort consisted of some 670 healthy bone marrow donors. Cohort members were all nominally healthy when sampled, although unrecorded immune exposures were likely present. The donor was CMV seronegative and belonged to the group of under 400 seronegative cohort members. A peripheral blood sample was collected from each donor, and TCR beta sequencing was performed on peripheral blood mononuclear cells. Genomic DNA extraction from the blood cell samples was performed with the Qiagen DNeasy Blood Extraction Kit. CDR1 and CDR2 are read off the germline V gene as ENHRY and SYGVKD. Trimming takes 3 bases off V and 6 bases off J; junction bases not matched to a gene: 8. From cysteine to phenylalanine, the CDR3 is 15 amino acids long. Only the CDR3 part of the read is kept: 45 bases, read in frame from the first base.

Sequences were obtained from PBMCs. This receptor was identified in a woman under 40 in good health and CMV-seronegative. This sequence uses TRBV10-3 and TRBJ2-7, with 10 bases matching TRBD2. Here the CDR3 is given as CAISDRLAGVFEQYF. The DNA sequence reads TGTGCCATCAGTGATCGACTAGCGGGCGTTTTCGAGCAGTACTTC.